In its sample, the clone carrying this T cell receptor beta chain was seen once. The CDR3 has 15 amino acids. Germline CDR1 reads SGHRS; CDR2 reads YFSETQ. The V and J ends lost 5 bases and 4 bases, in that order; junction bases with no gene match: 5. The data are from a study of blood T cell repertoires in COVID-19. Across the whole study: Acute-phase and convalescent COVID-19 samples originated in the United States, Italy and Spain. Nucleic acid was either cDNA or gDNA, and it came from T cells, B-cell-depleted T cells, or PBMCs.

Authors' analysis steps: Estimates of nucleated cell counts were drawn from the amplification of reference gene primers. TCRdb keeps only in-frame clones here, not all; method: immunoSEQ multiplex PCR. V, J and clone size were drawn from that table, and D and trimming were deduced from the DNA. The sample records a few hundred thousand clones, about 89% being singletons. Sequencing was performed on peripheral blood. This clonotype was sampled from a man between 35 and 55 years old who had recovered from COVID-19. V is TRBV5-1 and J is TRBJ2-1; 11 bases fit TRBD2. CDR3 amino acids: CASRAGLAVYNEQFF. The DNA of the CDR3 is TGCGCCAGCAGGGCGGGACTAGCGGTTTACAATGAGCAGTTCTTC.